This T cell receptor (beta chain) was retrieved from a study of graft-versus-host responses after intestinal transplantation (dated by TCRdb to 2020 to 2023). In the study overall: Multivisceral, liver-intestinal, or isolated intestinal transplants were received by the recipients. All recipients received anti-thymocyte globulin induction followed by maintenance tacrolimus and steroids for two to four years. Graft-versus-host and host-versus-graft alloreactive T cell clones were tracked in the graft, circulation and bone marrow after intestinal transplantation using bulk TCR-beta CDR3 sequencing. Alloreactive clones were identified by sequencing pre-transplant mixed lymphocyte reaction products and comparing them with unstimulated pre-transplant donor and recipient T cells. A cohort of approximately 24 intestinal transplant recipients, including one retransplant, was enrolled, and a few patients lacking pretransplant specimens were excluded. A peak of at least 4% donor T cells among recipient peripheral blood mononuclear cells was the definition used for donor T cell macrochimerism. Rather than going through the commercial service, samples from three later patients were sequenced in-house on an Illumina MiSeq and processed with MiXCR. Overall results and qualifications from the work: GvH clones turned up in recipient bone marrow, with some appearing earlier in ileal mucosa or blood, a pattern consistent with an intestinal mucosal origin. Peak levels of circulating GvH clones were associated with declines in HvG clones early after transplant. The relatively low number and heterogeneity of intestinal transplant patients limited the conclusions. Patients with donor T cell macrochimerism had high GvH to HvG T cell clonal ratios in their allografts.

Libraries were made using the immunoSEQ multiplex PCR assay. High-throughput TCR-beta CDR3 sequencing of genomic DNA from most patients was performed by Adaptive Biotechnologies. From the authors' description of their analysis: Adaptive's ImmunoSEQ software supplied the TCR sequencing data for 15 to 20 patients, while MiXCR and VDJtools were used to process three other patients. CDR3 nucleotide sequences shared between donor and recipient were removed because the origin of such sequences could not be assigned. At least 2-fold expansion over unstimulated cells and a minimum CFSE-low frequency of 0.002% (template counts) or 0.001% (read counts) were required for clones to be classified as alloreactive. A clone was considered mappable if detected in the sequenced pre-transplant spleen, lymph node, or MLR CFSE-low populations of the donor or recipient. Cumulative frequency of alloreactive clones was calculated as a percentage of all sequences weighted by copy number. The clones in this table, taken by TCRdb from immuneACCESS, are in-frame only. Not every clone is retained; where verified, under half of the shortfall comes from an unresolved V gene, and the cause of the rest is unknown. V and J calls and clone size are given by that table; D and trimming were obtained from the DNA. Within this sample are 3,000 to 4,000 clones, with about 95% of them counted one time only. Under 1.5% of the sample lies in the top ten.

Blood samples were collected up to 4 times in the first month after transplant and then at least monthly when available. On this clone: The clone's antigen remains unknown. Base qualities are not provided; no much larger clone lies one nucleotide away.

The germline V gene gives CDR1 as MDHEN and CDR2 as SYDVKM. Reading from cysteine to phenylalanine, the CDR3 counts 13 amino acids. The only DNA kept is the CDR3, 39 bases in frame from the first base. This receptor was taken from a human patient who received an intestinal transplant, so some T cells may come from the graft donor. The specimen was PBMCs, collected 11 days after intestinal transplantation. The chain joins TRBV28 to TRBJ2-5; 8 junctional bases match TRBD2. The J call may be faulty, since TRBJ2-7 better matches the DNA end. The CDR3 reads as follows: CASSLGLAYEQYF. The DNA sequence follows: TGTGCCAGCAGTTTGGGACTAGCCTACGAGCAGTACTTC.